Following are 18 T cell receptor beta chains from one sample sequenced in a study of regulatory T cells in long-lasting Graves disease. Through Arm-PCR of CDR3 regions and iRepertoire HTBI primers, TCR beta libraries were built. A single record per CDR3 protein comes from TCRdb applying MiXCR to the multiplex PCR reads. The sample has about 530,000 distinct CDR3 sequences; roughly 15% are singletons. Documented time point: newly diagnosed GD, antithyroid drugs for less than 3 months. RNA extracted from PBMCs served as the sequencing template. These data also formed part of another study, on T cells in Graves' hyperthyroidism and ophthalmopathy.

This specimen consisted of peripheral blood mononuclear cells (PBMCs), obtained at new diagnosis, from a patient treated with antithyroid drugs. Receptor source: a woman aged 40-65 years with Graves disease.

The chain has TRBV11-2 and TRBJ2-2; D may be TRBD2 (5 bases). Trimming left V 4 bases short and J 5 bases short, with 17 bases between. Germline V lookup: CDR1 SGHAT, CDR2 FQNNGV. The CDR3 runs 16 residues. CDR3 DNA sequence: TGTGCCAGCAGCTCCCCTAGAGCGGAATTTACCGGGGAGCTGTTTTTT. Its translation: CASSSPRAEFTGELFF.

The V gene is TRBV2, the J gene TRBJ2-3, with 10 bases lining up with TRBD2. The V gene end was trimmed by 10 bases and the J gene end by 4 bases; junction bases not matched to a gene: 5. The CDR3 contains 13 residues. The germline V gene encodes CDR1 SNHLY and CDR2 FYNNEI. CDR3 region: CATLAGVSDTQYF. Here the CDR3 DNA reads TGTGCCACTCTAGCGGGGGTGTCAGATACGCAGTATTTT.

This clonotype appeared a few times. The chain combines TRBV18 with TRBJ1-2; D gene uncertain. CDR3 length: 13 amino acids. Trimming removed 3 bases from V and 2 bases from J, with 7 bases in between. Germline CDR1 and CDR2: KGHSH and LQKENI. The CDR3 is CASSPEGNYGYTF. In nucleotides, the CDR3 is TGTGCCAGCTCACCTGAGGGAAACTATGGCTACACCTTC.

This clonotype has a count of ten or more. The chain carries TRBV28 and TRBJ1-1; possibly TRBD1 for D (6 bases). V lost 7 bases and J 1 base, leaving 13 bases between the germline ends. The germline V gene encodes CDR1 MDHEN and CDR2 SYDVKM. The CDR3 contains 14 residues. The CDR3 region has the DNA TGTGCCAGCAATATCGGGACAAAGAACACTGAAGCTTTCTTT. Encoded protein: CASNIGTKNTEAFF.

This clonotype was detected many times. The chain links TRBV12-3 or TRBV12-4 to TRBJ1-5; TRBD1 is a possible D gene (5 bases). The CDR3 has 16 residues. V was cut by 1 base and J by 1 base, with 11 bases left in between. The DNA of the CDR3 is TGTGCCAGCAGTTTAGAGGGGTGGGAGAGCAATCAGCCCCAGCATTTT. Protein: CASSLEGWESNQPQHF.

This clonotype was observed at least ten times. J is TRBJ1-2 and V is TRBV25-1; D ambiguous. Trimming left V 3 bases short and J 1 base short, with 9 bases between. This CDR3 has 14 residues. CDR1 MGHDK and CDR2 SYGVNS come from the germline V gene. This CDR3 is CASSESAFNYGYTF. The CDR3 DNA reads TGTGCCAGCAGTGAGTCCGCCTTTAACTATGGCTACACCTTC.

This clonotype was seen more than once but under ten times. The chain joins TRBV18 to TRBJ1-3; 11 bases line up with TRBD1. The CDR3 is 17 amino acids. Germline CDR1 reads KGHSH; CDR2 reads LQKENI. Trimming at V came to 6 bases and at J to 2 bases, leaving 9 bases not matched to a gene. The CDR3 DNA is TGTGCCAGCTCTCCGGACAGGGGGCAATTGGCTGGAAACACCATATATTTT. Protein product: CASSPDRGQLAGNTIYF.

This clonotype was recorded at least ten times. This chain connects TRBV27 to TRBJ2-1, with TRBD2 as a possible D gene (6 bases). The CDR3 is 16 amino acids. V lost 0 bases and J lost 8, with 17 bases in between. Germline CDR1 reads MNHEY; CDR2 reads SMNVEV (reference sequence). CDR3 nucleotides: TGTGCCAGCAGTTTATCGGAGGAGGGGAAGGGGCATGAGCAGTTCTTC. Its translation is CASSLSEEGKGHEQFF.

The chain joins TRBV12-5 to TRBJ2-6; D ambiguous. The CDR3 extends over 15 amino acids. The V gene lost 1 base and the J gene lost 0 bases, with 4 bases spanning the gap. The germline gives CDR1 LGHNT, CDR2 FRNRAP. The CDR3 sequence: CASGLGPSGANVLTF. Written as DNA, the CDR3 is TGTGCTAGTGGTTTGGGCCCCTCTGGGGCCAACGTCCTGACTTTC.

This clonotype occurred many times. This chain joins TRBV6-1 and TRBJ2-1; 8 bases align to TRBD2. Germline values: CDR1 MNHNS, CDR2 SASEGT. The CDR3 contains 16 residues. The V and J ends lost 6 bases and 6 bases, in that order; junction bases with no gene match: 13. As DNA, the CDR3 is TGTGCCAGCAGGGGAGGGGGACGGGGGGGCCTCAATGAGCAGTTCTTC. This encodes CASRGGGRGGLNEQFF.

The J gene is TRBJ2-7, the V gene TRBV14; possible D gene TRBD2, 5 bases. Germline V CDR1 and CDR2: SGHDN, FVKESK. Trimming left V 2 bases short and J 4 bases short, with 9 bases between. This CDR3 has 13 amino acids. CDR3 nucleotides: TGTGCCAGCAGCCAATTTTCGGGATACGAGCAGTACTTC. Residues: CASSQFSGYEQYF.

The sample holds many counts of this clonotype. The gene calls are TRBV3-1 and TRBJ2-3, with D possibly being TRBD2 (5 bases). Trimming pared 3 bases from V and 4 bases from J, leaving 11 bases between. Germline V lookup: CDR1 LGHDT, CDR2 YNNKEL (reference sequence). The CDR3 is 14 residues long. CDR3 residues: CASSQSTRPDTQYF. The CDR3 DNA reads TGTGCCAGCAGCCAGTCCACTAGACCAGATACGCAGTATTTT.

This clonotype was counted at least ten times. The chain has TRBV6-5 and TRBJ2-5, with a tentative D call TRBD2 (6 bases). CDR3 length: 14 amino acids. With 2 bases removed from V and 5 bases from J, the gap between germline ends came to 12 bases. CDR1 MNHEY and CDR2 SVGAGI come from the germline V gene. CDR3 loop: CASSYGQGGETQYF. Here the CDR3 DNA reads TGTGCCAGCAGTTACGGGCAGGGAGGCGAGACCCAGTACTTC.

This clonotype was seen repeatedly, ten times or more. The V and J genes are TRBV6-2 or TRBV6-3 and TRBJ2-5; D not certain. The CDR3 runs 13 residues. Germline V gene lookup returns CDR1 MNHEY and CDR2 SVGEGT. V was trimmed by 5 bases and J by 1 base, leaving 8 bases between them. The CDR3 sequence is CASSERGQETQYF. DNA for the CDR3: TGTGCCAGCAGTGAACGAGGCCAAGAGACCCAGTACTTC.

The V gene is TRBV12-3 or TRBV12-4, the J gene TRBJ2-7; D not certain. CDR3 length: 12 residues. The V end lost 8 bases, the J end lost 3 bases, and 11 bases lay between the germline ends. The CDR3 DNA is TGTGCCAGCTCCCTGGAAAACTACGAGCAGTACTTC. This sequence encodes CASSLENYEQYF.

This clonotype has more than one count but fewer than ten. The chain carries TRBV6-2 or TRBV6-3 and TRBJ2-3, with 7 bases lining up with TRBD1. The CDR3 loop spans 15 amino acids. V trimming: 6 bases; J trimming: 6 bases; junction bases outside the gene matches: 12. CDR1 is MNHEY, CDR2 SVGEGT, per germline. The CDR3 loop reads CASRRHQIQGDTQYF. The CDR3 nucleotides are TGTGCCAGCAGACGACATCAAATACAGGGGGATACGCAGTATTTT.

This clonotype was recorded at least ten times. The chain has TRBV25-1 and TRBJ2-3, with D unclear. This CDR3 has 13 amino acids. V lost 2 bases and J 4 bases, leaving 7 bases between the germline ends. Germline values: CDR1 MGHDK, CDR2 SYGVNS. The DNA of the CDR3 is TGTGCCAGCAGTGAAATTGGTGCAGATACGCAGTATTTT. Its protein is CASSEIGADTQYF.

This clonotype was counted at least ten times. The chain couples TRBV12-3 or TRBV12-4 to TRBJ1-1; D might be TRBD1 (5 bases). The CDR3 has 13 amino acids. Trimming pared 3 bases from V and 8 bases from J, leaving 13 bases between. The CDR3 region is CASSFAGGFEAFF. CDR3 bases: TGTGCCAGCAGTTTTGCGGGGGGGTTCGAAGCTTTCTTT.